Shown below are 27 T cell receptor beta chains from a single sample sequenced in a study of T cell changes during pregnancy in multiple sclerosis. Repertoires were generated with immunoSEQ multiplex PCR, while TCRdb's copy carries only in-frame clones and drops some. Of 60,000 or so clones listed, about 92% are singletons. This material consisted of peripheral blood, taken in the first trimester of pregnancy. The receptors originated from a female donor with multiple sclerosis, enrolled in a pregnancy study.

V is TRBV6-5 and J is TRBJ2-7, with D maybe TRBD2 (6 bases). Germline V gene lookup returns CDR1 MNHEY and CDR2 SVGAGI. The CDR3 is made up of 15 amino acids. Trimming cost V 6 bases and J 2 bases, with 17 bases left between them. The DNA of the CDR3 is TGTGCCAGCAGCCGAACGGGGGACGGGGCCTACGAGCAGTACTTC. Translating gives CASSRTGDGAYEQYF.

This clone was seen only once. The sample carries other DNA sequences with the same CDR3. The rearrangement uses TRBV7-9 and TRBJ1-3, with 7 bases matching TRBD1. The ends lost 5 bases at V and 8 bases at J; junction bases unmatched: 12. The CDR3 is 15 residues long. Germline CDR1 SEHNR, CDR2 FQNEAQ (reference sequence). DNA for the CDR3: TGTGCCAGCAGCCCTAGGAGGGGGCAGTCAGACACCATATATTTT. Translated, it gives CASSPRRGQSDTIYF. Together with reference TRBV7-9 and TRBJ1-3, the CDR3 gives the full variable domain: DTGVSQNPRHKITKRGQNVTFRCDPISEHNRLYWYRQTLGQGPEFLTYFQNEAQLEKSRLLSDRFSAERPKGSFSTLEIQRTEQGDSAMYLCASSPRRGQSDTIYFGEGSWLTVV.

This clone came up a few times. The chain carries TRBV4-2 and TRBJ1-6; TRBD1 matches at 9 bases. This CDR3 spans 15 amino acids. Unmatched junction bases numbered 8, after V lost 5 bases and J lost 9 bases. CDR1 and CDR2 (germline): LGHNA, YNFKEQ. The CDR3 here is CASSAPGQGVSPLHF. For the CDR3, the DNA is TGTGCCAGCAGCGCCCCGGGACAGGGAGTTTCACCCCTCCACTTT.

The chain links TRBV6-6 to TRBJ1-2, with D possibly matching TRBD1 (5 bases). The CDR3 length is 11 residues. CDR1 and CDR2 from the germline V gene are MNHNY and SVGAGI (reference sequence). Trimming cost V 6 bases and J 12 bases, with 14 bases left between them. CDR3: CASSPSGEHTF. DNA of the CDR3: TGTGCCAGCAGCCCTTCGGGGGAACACACCTTC.

The V and J genes are TRBV4-2 and TRBJ1-2, with D perhaps TRBD1 (5 bases). The germline CDR1 and CDR2 sequences are LGHNA and YNFKEQ. CDR3 size: 14 residues. V lost 4 bases, J lost 6 bases, and 15 bases lay in between. CDR3 DNA sequence: TGTGCCAGCAGCCCTCAGGGAACTTGGGATGGCTACACCTTC. Translation gives CASSPQGTWDGYTF.

This clone was counted at least ten times. The J gene is TRBJ2-2, the V gene TRBV21-1; TRBD1 reflects the table's D call only, with no check against the DNA. TRBV21-1 is deemed a pseudogene. The CDR3 has 11 amino acids. The CDR3 region has the DNA TGTCCGACGGCAGGCACCGGGGAGCTGTTTTTT. Translating it yields CPTAGTGELFF.

The rearrangement uses TRBV12-5 and TRBJ2-7; 11 bases agree with TRBD2. Losses at the gene ends were 6 bases for V and 2 bases for J; bases not matched to a gene: 12. The CDR3 extends over 17 amino acids. From germline, CDR1 is LGHNT and CDR2 FRNRAP. The CDR3 reads CASGGRLAGKLTYEQYF. The CDR3 DNA follows: TGTGCTAGTGGGGGGCGACTAGCGGGGAAACTAACCTACGAGCAGTACTTC.

The sample holds one count of this clone. The V gene is TRBV9, the J gene TRBJ1-6, with 8 bases matching TRBD1. V trimming: 7 bases; J trimming: 7 bases; junction bases outside the gene matches: 10. This CDR3 comprises 15 residues. From germline, CDR1 is SGDLS and CDR2 YYNGEE. The CDR3 coding sequence is TGTGCCAGCGGACAGGGACCAGGTCGGAATTCACCCCTCCACTTT. This translates into CASGQGPGRNSPLHF.

The V call is TRBV6-5, the J call TRBJ2-5; 7 bases match TRBD1. The CDR3 extends over 15 amino acids. Trimming removed 8 bases from V and 5 bases from J; junction bases left unmatched: 14. CDR1 and CDR2 (germline): MNHEY, SVGAGI. Written as DNA, the CDR3 is TGTGCCAGCGGCCGACAGGGAGAACCGCAGGAGACCCAGTACTTC. It is translated as CASGRQGEPQETQYF.

V gene TRBV7-2 combines with J gene TRBJ1-1; weak D call: TRBD1 (6 bases). The V end lost 5 bases, the J end lost 3 bases, and 13 bases lay between the germline ends. The CDR3 totals 14 residues. The germline V gene encodes CDR1 SGHTA and CDR2 FQGNSA. CDR3 sequence reads: CASSPTGWDTEAFF. The CDR3 nucleotides read TGTGCCAGCAGCCCGACAGGTTGGGACACTGAAGCTTTCTTT.

The chain employs TRBV6-6 and TRBJ1-6; D gene unclear. The CDR3 sequence is 15 residues long. Per germline, CDR1 MNHNY and CDR2 SVGAGI (reference sequence). Trimming took 2 bases from V and 9 from J, leaving 14 bases between them. The CDR3 sequence: CASSYPGPAGSPLHF. CDR3 nucleotides: TGTGCCAGCAGTTACCCCGGGCCCGCGGGTTCACCCCTCCACTTT.

The rearrangement joins TRBV19 to TRBJ1-1; D gene unclear. The CDR3 sequence is 13 residues long. The V gene's germline CDR1 is LNHDA and CDR2 SQIVND (reference sequence). V dropped 2 bases and J dropped 1 base, with 5 bases sitting between them. CDR3 protein: CASSILRNTEAFF. DNA of the CDR3: TGTGCCAGTAGTATACTGAGGAACACTGAAGCTTTCTTT.

V gene TRBV6-5 combines with J gene TRBJ2-7; TRBD2 is a possible D gene (5 bases). CDR3 length equals 12 residues. CDR1 and CDR2 from the germline V gene are MNHEY and SVGAGI. Trimming stripped 10 bases from V and 3 bases from J, with 13 bases between. CDR3: CAKQVGNYEQYF. DNA of the CDR3: TGTGCCAAGCAGGTCGGGAACTACGAGCAGTACTTC.

The chain uses TRBV7-2 and TRBJ1-1; 7 bases agree with TRBD1. Per the germline V gene, CDR1 is SGHTA and CDR2 is FQGNSA. CDR3 length equals 13 residues. J was trimmed by 10 bases and V by 5 bases; bases with no gene match: 10. DNA of the CDR3: TGTGCCAGCAGCCCGTCGACAGGGCTTGGAGCTTTCTTT. Translation: CASSPSTGLGAFF.

The genes are TRBV4-3 and TRBJ1-1; tentative D call: TRBD1 (6 bases). The CDR3 extends over 14 amino acids. Germline V gives CDR1 LGHNA, CDR2 YSLEER. Trimming left V 4 bases short and J 6 bases short, with 15 bases between. The CDR3 DNA is TGCGCCAGCAGCCGAGGGGGGGCAGGTCCTGAAGCTTTCTTT. Amino acids: CASSRGGAGPEAFF.

The rearrangement joins TRBV5-1 to TRBJ1-5; D call uncertain. Trimming took off 0 bases at V and 4 bases at J, with 8 bases between the two ends. CDR1 SGHRS and CDR2 YFSETQ come from the germline V gene. This CDR3 contains 14 residues. CDR3 DNA sequence: TGCGCCAGCAGCTTGGACAGTTCGAATCAGCCCCAGCATTTT. Translation: CASSLDSSNQPQHF.

This clone was picked up a small number of times. The V gene is TRBV2, the J gene TRBJ1-1; perhaps TRBD1 as D (6 bases). This CDR3 is built from 15 residues. From germline, CDR1 is SNHLY and CDR2 FYNNEI. Trimming shortened V by 6 bases and J by 4 bases, and 18 bases separated the two germline ends. The CDR3 nucleotides read TGTGCCAGCAGATGGGGGGGGCGGACGTTCACTGAAGCTTTCTTT. Encoded protein: CASRWGGRTFTEAFF. The complete variable domain, with remaining parts taken from reference TRBV2 and TRBJ1-1, reads EPEVTQTPSHQVTQMGQEVILRCVPISNHLYFYWYRQILGQKVEFLVSFYNNEISEKSEIFDDQFSVERPDGSNFTLKIRSTKLEDSAMYFCASRWGGRTFTEAFFGQGTRLTVV.

This rearrangement joins TRBV7-3 to TRBJ2-3, with TRBD2 matching 13 bases. The V gene end was trimmed by 4 bases and the J gene end by 2 bases; junction bases not matched to a gene: 3. There are 16 residues in the CDR3. CDR1 is SGHTA and CDR2 is FQGTGA in the germline V gene. The CDR3: CASSYGTSGATDTQYF. In DNA form, the CDR3 reads TGTGCCAGCAGCTACGGGACTAGCGGGGCCACAGATACGCAGTATTTT.

V and J are TRBV7-2 and TRBJ1-5; tentative D call: TRBD1 (6 bases). Germline V gives CDR1 SGHTA, CDR2 FQGNSA. Trimming pared 3 bases from V and 5 bases from J, leaving 14 bases between. CDR3 length: 15 residues. The CDR3 sequence: CASSFDHTGYQPQHF. For the CDR3, the DNA is TGTGCCAGCAGCTTTGATCACACAGGGTATCAGCCCCAGCATTTT.

The chain is built from TRBV18 and TRBJ1-5; 9 positions match TRBD1. The CDR3 is made up of 15 amino acids. Per germline, CDR1 KGHSH and CDR2 LQKENI. With V trimmed by 4 bases and J by 1 base, 2 bases remained unmatched. The CDR3 spells CASSLGTGSNQPQHF. Here the CDR3 DNA reads TGTGCCAGCTCACTGGGGACAGGGAGCAATCAGCCCCAGCATTTT.

The V gene is TRBV18, the J gene TRBJ2-7; maybe TRBD2 (6 bases). Trimming took off 2 bases at V and 7 bases at J, with 15 bases between the two ends. Germline CDR1 reads KGHSH; CDR2 reads LQKENI. The CDR3 totals 14 residues. CDR3 bases: TGTGCCAGCTCACCATCGACGGTGGGGGGAGAGCAGTACTTC. Translating gives CASSPSTVGGEQYF. Full variable domain (missing parts from reference TRBV18 and TRBJ2-7): NAGVMQNPRHLVRRRGQEARLRCSPMKGHSHVYWYRQLPEEGLKFMVYLQKENIIDESGMPKERFSAEFPKEGPSILRIQQVVRGDSAAYFCASSPSTVGGEQYFGPGTRLTVT.

The J gene is TRBJ1-1, the V gene TRBV9; D gene uncertain. The V end lost 0 bases, the J end lost 5 bases, and 17 bases lay between the germline ends. Germline V gene data show CDR1 as SGDLS and CDR2 as YYNGEE. The CDR3 is 16 amino acids. The CDR3 region is CASSVARGSGKTEAFF. The CDR3 region has the DNA TGTGCCAGCAGCGTAGCTAGAGGGAGTGGAAAAACTGAAGCTTTCTTT. The complete variable domain, with remaining parts taken from reference TRBV9 and TRBJ1-1, reads DSGVTQTPKHLITATGQRVTLRCSPRSGDLSVYWYQQSLDQGLQFLIQYYNGEERAKGNILERFSAQQFPDLHSELNLSSLELGDSALYFCASSVARGSGKTEAFFGQGTRLTVV.

The chain is built from TRBV4-1 and TRBJ2-1; tentative D call: TRBD1 (6 bases). Per germline, CDR1 MGHRA and CDR2 YSYEKL. This CDR3 has 16 amino acids. V was trimmed by 4 bases and J by 0 bases, leaving 13 bases between them. The CDR3 protein is CASSLQQGFSYNEQFF. CDR3 nucleotides: TGCGCCAGCAGCCTACAACAGGGTTTCTCCTACAATGAGCAGTTCTTC.

The chain has TRBV4-1 and TRBJ2-6; D is perhaps TRBD1 (6 bases). V was clipped by 10 bases and J by 4 bases, with 20 bases between them. This CDR3 comprises 16 residues. From germline, CDR1 is MGHRA and CDR2 YSYEKL. The CDR3 DNA sequence: TGCGCCACCACTGAGAACCAGGGGAGCGGGGCCAACGTCCTGACTTTC. Protein sequence: CATTENQGSGANVLTF.

The rearrangement links TRBV6-5 to TRBJ2-5; no reliable D call. Looked up from germline, CDR1 is MNHEY and CDR2 is SVGAGI. This CDR3 region has 16 residues. With 2 bases removed from V and 1 base from J, the gap between germline ends came to 14 bases. The CDR3, as DNA: TGTGCCAGCAGTTACATGGCGGCACTCGCCCAAGAGACCCAGTACTTC. It translates to CASSYMAALAQETQYF.

In DNA, the CDR3 is TGTGCCAGTAGTTCATGGGAGCTTAATGAAAAACTGTTTTTT. This translates into CASSSWELNEKLFF. The gene calls are TRBV19 and TRBJ1-4; no clear D gene. The CDR3 runs 14 residues. CDR1 LNHDA and CDR2 SQIVND come from the germline V gene (reference sequence). V lost 5 bases, J lost 4 bases, and 11 bases lay in between. Full variable domain (remainder filled in from reference TRBV19 and TRBJ1-4): DGGITQSPKYLFRKEGQNVTLSCEQNLNHDAMYWYRQDPGQGLRLIYYSQIVNDFQKGDIAEGYSVSREKKESFPLTVTSAQKNPTAFYLCASSSWELNEKLFFGSGTQLSVL.

The V gene is TRBV25-1, the J gene TRBJ1-5; no clear D. This CDR3 region has 14 residues. Deletions cut 3 bases from V and 0 bases from J, with 6 bases between. Germline CDR1 reads MGHDK; CDR2 reads SYGVNS. The CDR3 sequence: CASSESFSNQPQHF. CDR3 coding DNA: TGTGCCAGCAGTGAGTCATTTAGCAATCAGCCCCAGCATTTT. The full variable domain, with the rest looked up from reference TRBV25-1 and TRBJ1-5, is EADIYQTPRYLVIGTGKKITLECSQTMGHDKMYWYQQDPGMELHLIHYSYGVNSTEKGDLSSESTVSRIRTEHFPLTLESARPSHTSQYLCASSESFSNQPQHFGDGTRLSIL.